Listed below are T cell receptor beta chains from one sample, sequenced in a study of T-cell memory formation after mild COVID-19. Each CDR3 protein is one row after TCRdb ran MiXCR on the 5' RACE reads. The table has 280,000 or so distinct CDR3 sequences, roughly 18% seen once; the top ten hold roughly 23%. Sequencing was carried out using PBMCs or a T cell subset sorted from them (not recorded which). The receptors were sampled from a young man who had mild COVID-19 (a few samples of this study predate the infection). Cell type and time point are not known. The CDR3 runs from the conserved cysteine through the conserved F or W. Fields, in order: CDR3 protein, CDR3 DNA, D gene, V gene, clone size, J gene. A D gene is named only where the DNA matches it firmly. Part of the rows lack a size; the others show once, few, many or a class for expanded clones.

CASSTPPGDTEAFF,TGTGCCAGCAGCACCCCCCCTGGCGACACTGAAGCTTTCTTT,-,TRBV12-3/TRBV12-4,-,TRBJ1-1
CASSEQGGSQPQHF,TGTGCCAGCAGTGAACAGGGAGGGAGTCAGCCCCAGCATTTT,-,TRBV2,many,TRBJ1-5
CSIPGQLNYGYTF,TGCAGCATTCCGGGACAGCTTAACTATGGCTACACCTTC,TRBD1,TRBV29-1,many,TRBJ1-2
CSAEPPRGGSYEQYF,TGCAGTGCGGAACCTCCTCGCGGGGGGAGCTACGAGCAGTACTTC,TRBD2,TRBV20-1,few,TRBJ2-7
CSAGGALGGTDTQYF,TGCAGTGCCGGGGGTGCCCTAGGGGGCACAGATACGCAGTATTTT,-,TRBV20-1,few,TRBJ2-3
CAIKRVRLAGDEDTQYF,TGTGCCATCAAACGGGTCAGGCTAGCGGGGGATGAAGATACGCAGTATTTT,TRBD2,TRBV10-3,few,TRBJ2-3
CAISDQGAGEQYF,TGTGCCATCAGTGATCAGGGGGCGGGGGAGCAGTACTTC,TRBD1,TRBV10-3,-,TRBJ2-7
CASSWGQLTDTQYF,TGTGCCAGCAGCTGGGGACAGCTCACAGATACGCAGTATTTT,TRBD1,TRBV7-9,few,TRBJ2-3
CASSPRQTIEEKLFF,TGTGCCAGCTCCCCGAGACAGACTATTGAAGAAAAACTGTTTTTT,-,TRBV18,-,TRBJ1-4
CSVEVWTPRSHTDTQYF,TGCAGCGTTGAAGTGTGGACCCCTAGGTCACACACAGATACGCAGTATTTT,-,TRBV29-1,few,TRBJ2-3
CASSSGGAPRGYTF,TGTGCCAGCAGTTCAGGGGGCGCGCCCCGGGGCTACACCTTC,TRBD1,TRBV12-3/TRBV12-4,few,TRBJ1-2